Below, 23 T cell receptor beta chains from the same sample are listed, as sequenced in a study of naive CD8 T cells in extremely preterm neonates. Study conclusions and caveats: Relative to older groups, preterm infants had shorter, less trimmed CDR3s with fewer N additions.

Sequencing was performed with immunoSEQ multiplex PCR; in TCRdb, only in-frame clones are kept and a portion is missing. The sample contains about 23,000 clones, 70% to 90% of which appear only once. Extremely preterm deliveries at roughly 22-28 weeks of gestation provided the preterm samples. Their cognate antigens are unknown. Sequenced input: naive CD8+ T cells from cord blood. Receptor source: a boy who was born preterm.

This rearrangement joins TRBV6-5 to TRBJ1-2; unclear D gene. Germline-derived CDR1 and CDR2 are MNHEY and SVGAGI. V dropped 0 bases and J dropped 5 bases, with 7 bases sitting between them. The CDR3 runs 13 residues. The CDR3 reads CASSYSRFYGYTF. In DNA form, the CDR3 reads TGTGCCAGCAGTTACTCGAGGTTTTATGGCTACACCTTC.

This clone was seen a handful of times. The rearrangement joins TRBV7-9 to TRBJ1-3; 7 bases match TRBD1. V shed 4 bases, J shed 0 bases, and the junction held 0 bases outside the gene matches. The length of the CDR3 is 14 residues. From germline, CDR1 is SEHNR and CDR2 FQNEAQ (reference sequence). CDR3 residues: CASSSGGSGNTIYF. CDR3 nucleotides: TGTGCCAGCAGCTCAGGGGGCTCTGGAAACACCATATATTTT.

The CDR3 sequence: CASSLTRETQYF. In DNA, the CDR3 is TGCGCCAGCAGCTTGACTAGAGAGACCCAGTACTTC. The rearrangement links TRBV5-1 to TRBJ2-5; TRBD2 might be the D (5 bases). The CDR3 has 12 residues. Trimming cost V 1 base and J 4 bases, with 5 bases left between them. Germline V gene sequence: CDR1 SGHRS, CDR2 YFSETQ.

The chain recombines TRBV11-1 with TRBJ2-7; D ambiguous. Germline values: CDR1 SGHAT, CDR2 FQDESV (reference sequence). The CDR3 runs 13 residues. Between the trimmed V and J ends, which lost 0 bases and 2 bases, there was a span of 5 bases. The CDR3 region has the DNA TGTGCCAGCAGCTTAGCACCTACCTACGAGCAGTACTTC. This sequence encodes CASSLAPTYEQYF. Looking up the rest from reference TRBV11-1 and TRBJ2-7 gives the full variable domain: EAEVAQSPRYKITEKSQAVAFWCDPISGHATLYWYRQILGQGPELLVQFQDESVVDDSQLPKDRFSAERLKGVDSTLKIQPAELGDSAMYLCASSLAPTYEQYFGPGTRLTVT.

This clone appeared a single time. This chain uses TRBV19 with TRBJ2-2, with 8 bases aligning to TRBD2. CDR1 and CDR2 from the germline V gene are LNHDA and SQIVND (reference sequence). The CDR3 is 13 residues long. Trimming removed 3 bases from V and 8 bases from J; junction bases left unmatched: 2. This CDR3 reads CASSISSGGELFF. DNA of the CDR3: TGTGCCAGTAGTATCTCTAGCGGGGGGGAGCTGTTTTTT.

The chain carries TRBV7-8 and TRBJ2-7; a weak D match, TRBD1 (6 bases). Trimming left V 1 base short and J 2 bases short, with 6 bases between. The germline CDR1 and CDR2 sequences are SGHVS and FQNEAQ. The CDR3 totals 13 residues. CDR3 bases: TGTGCCAGCAGCTTAGGGACAGCCTACGAGCAGTACTTC. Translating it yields CASSLGTAYEQYF. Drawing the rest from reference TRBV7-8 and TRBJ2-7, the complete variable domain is GAGVSQSPRYKVAKRGQDVALRCDPISGHVSLFWYQQALGQGPEFLTYFQNEAQLDKSGLPSDRFFAERPEGSVSTLKIQRTQQEDSAVYLCASSLGTAYEQYFGPGTRLTVT.

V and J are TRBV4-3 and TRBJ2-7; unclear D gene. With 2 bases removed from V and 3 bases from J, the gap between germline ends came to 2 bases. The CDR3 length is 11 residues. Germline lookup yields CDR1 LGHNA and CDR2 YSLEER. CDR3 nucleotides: TGCGCCAGCAGCCAAAACTACGAGCAGTACTTC. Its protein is CASSQNYEQYF.

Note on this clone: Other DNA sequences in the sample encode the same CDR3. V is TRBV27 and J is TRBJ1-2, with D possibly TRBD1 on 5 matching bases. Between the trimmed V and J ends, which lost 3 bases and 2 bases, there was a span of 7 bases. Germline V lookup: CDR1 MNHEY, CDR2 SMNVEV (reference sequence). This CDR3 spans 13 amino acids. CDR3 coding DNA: TGTGCCAGCAGTTTCGGGGACAACTATGGCTACACCTTC. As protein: CASSFGDNYGYTF.

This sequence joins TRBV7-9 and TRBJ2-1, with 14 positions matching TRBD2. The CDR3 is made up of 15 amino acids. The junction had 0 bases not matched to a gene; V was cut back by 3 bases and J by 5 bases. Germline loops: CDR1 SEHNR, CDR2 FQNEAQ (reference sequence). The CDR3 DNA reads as TGTGCCAGCAGCTTGACTAGCGGGGGGGACAATGAGCAGTTCTTC. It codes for CASSLTSGGDNEQFF.

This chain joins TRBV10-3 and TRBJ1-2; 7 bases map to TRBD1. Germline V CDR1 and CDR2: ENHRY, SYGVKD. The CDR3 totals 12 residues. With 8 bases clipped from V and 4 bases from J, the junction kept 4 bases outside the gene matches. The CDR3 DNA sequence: TGTGCCATCGGTGCAGGGGGCTATGGCTACACCTTC. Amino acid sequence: CAIGAGGYGYTF.

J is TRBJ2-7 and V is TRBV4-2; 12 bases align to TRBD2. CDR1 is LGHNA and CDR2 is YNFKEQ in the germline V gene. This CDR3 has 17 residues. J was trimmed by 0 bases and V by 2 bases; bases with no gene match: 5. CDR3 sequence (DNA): TGTGCCAGCAGCCAACTAGCGGGGGGGCTAAGCTCCTACGAGCAGTACTTC. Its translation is CASSQLAGGLSSYEQYF.

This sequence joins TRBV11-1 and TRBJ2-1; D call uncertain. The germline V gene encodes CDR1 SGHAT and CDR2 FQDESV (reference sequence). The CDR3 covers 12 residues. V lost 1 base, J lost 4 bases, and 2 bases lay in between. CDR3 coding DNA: TGTGCCAGCAGCTTAGGGTACAATGAGCAGTTCTTC. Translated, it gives CASSLGYNEQFF.

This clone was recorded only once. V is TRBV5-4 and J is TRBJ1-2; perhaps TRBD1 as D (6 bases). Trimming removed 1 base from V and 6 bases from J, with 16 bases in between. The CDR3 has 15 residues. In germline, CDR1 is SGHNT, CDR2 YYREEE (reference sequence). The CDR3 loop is CASSLYLTGFNGYTF. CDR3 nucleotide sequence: TGTGCCAGCAGCTTGTACCTTACAGGGTTCAATGGCTACACCTTC.

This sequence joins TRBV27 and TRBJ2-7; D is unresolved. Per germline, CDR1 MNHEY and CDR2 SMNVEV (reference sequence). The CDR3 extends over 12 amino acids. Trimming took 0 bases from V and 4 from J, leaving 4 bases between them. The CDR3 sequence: CASSLSGYEQYF. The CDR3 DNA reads TGTGCCAGCAGTTTATCAGGTTACGAGCAGTACTTC.

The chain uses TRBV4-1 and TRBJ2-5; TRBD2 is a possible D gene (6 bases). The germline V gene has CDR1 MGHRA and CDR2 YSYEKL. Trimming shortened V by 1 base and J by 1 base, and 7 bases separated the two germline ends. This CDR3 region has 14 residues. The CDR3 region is CASSQVGGQETQYF. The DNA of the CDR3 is TGCGCCAGCAGCCAAGTGGGGGGCCAAGAGACCCAGTACTTC.

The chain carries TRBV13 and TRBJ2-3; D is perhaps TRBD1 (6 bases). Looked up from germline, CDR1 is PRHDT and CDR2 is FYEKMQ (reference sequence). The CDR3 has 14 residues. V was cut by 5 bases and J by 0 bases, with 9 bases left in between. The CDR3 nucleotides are TGTGCCAGCAGCCGGGACACCAGCACAGATACGCAGTATTTT. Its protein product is CASSRDTSTDTQYF.

The CDR3 nucleotides read TGTGCCAGCAGTTGGGGACAGGGTTACGAGCAGTACTTC. Translation gives CASSWGQGYEQYF. The chain employs TRBV27 and TRBJ2-7; TRBD1 matches 9 bases. CDR3 length: 13 residues. J gave up 4 bases and V 4 bases, and 2 bases lay outside the gene matches. The germline gives CDR1 MNHEY, CDR2 SMNVEV (reference sequence).

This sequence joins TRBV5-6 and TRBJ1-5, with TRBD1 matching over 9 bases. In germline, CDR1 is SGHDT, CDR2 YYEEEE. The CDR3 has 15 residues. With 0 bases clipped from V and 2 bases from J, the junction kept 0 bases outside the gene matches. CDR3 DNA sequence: TGTGCCAGCAGCTTGGGGACAGGGGGCAATCAGCCCCAGCATTTT. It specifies CASSLGTGGNQPQHF.

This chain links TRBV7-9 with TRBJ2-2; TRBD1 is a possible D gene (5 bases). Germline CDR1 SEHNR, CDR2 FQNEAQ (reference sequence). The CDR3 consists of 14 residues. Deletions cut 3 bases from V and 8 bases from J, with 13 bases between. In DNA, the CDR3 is TGTGCCAGCAGCTTGAGTCAGGGTATGGGGGAGCTGTTTTTT. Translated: CASSLSQGMGELFF. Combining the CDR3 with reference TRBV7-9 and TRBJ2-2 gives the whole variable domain DTGVSQNPRHKITKRGQNVTFRCDPISEHNRLYWYRQTLGQGPEFLTYFQNEAQLEKSRLLSDRFSAERPKGSFSTLEIQRTEQGDSAMYLCASSLSQGMGELFFGEGSRLTVL.

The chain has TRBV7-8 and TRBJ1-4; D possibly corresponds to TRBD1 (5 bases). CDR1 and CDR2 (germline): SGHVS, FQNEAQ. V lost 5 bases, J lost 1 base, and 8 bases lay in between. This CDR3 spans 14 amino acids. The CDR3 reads CASSPRVTNEKLFF. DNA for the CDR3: TGTGCCAGCAGCCCCAGGGTAACTAATGAAAAACTGTTTTTT.

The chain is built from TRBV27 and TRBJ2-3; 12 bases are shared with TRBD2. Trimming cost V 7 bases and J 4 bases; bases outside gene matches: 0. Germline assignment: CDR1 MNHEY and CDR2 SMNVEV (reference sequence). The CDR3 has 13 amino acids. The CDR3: CASTSGGADTQYF. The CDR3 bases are TGTGCCAGCACTAGCGGGGGGGCAGATACGCAGTATTTT.

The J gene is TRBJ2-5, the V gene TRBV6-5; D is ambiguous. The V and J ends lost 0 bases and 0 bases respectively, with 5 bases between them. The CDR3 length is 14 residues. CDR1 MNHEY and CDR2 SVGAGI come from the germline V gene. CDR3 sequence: CASSYSKYQETQYF. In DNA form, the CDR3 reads TGTGCCAGCAGTTACTCAAAATACCAAGAGACCCAGTACTTC.

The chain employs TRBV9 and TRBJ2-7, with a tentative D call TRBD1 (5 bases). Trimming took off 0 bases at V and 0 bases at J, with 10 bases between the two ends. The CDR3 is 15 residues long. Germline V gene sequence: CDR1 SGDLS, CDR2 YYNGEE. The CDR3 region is CASSVGRTSSYEQYF. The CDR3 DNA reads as TGTGCCAGCAGCGTAGGTCGGACAAGCTCCTACGAGCAGTACTTC.